This is a list of T cell receptor beta chains from one sample in a study of cytomegalovirus exposure and HLA in healthy donors. Measured with immunoSEQ multiplex PCR; TCRdb has only the in-frame clones, and not every one. The data hold around 150,000 clones, with 82% observed a single time. The sample comprised PBMCs. Receptors were obtained from a woman aged 50 to 65 in good health and CMV-seropositive. CDR3s include the opening cysteine and the closing phenylalanine or tryptophan. A D gene is named only where the DNA matches it firmly. Clone sizes are given selectively: once, few, many, or a class where the clone is expanded.

D gene,clone size,J gene,V gene,CDR3 protein,CDR3 DNA
-,-,TRBJ2-1,TRBV2,CASMGAANRRKAYNEQFF,TGTGCCAGCATGGGTGCGGCTAATCGGAGGAAGGCGTACAATGAGCAGTTCTTC
-,-,TRBJ1-5,TRBV27,CASSLSGTDQPQHF,TGTGCCAGCAGTTTATCGGGCACCGATCAGCCCCAGCATTTT
-,few,TRBJ2-7,TRBV19,CASSRQLSSYEQYF,TGTGCCAGTAGTAGACAGTTGAGCTCCTACGAGCAGTACTTC
-,-,TRBJ1-2,TRBV6-5,CASSIMGLPNYGYTF,TGTGCCAGCAGTATCATGGGACTTCCTAACTATGGCTACACCTTC
TRBD1,-,TRBJ1-5,TRBV27,CASSSGQGFDQPQHF,TGTGCCAGCAGTTCGGGACAGGGGTTTGATCAGCCCCAGCATTTT
TRBD2,-,TRBJ2-5,TRBV27,CASSPGTRRQETQYF,TGTGCCAGCAGTCCCGGGACTAGGCGCCAAGAGACCCAGTACTTC
TRBD1,few,TRBJ1-1,TRBV2,CASSQPGQGQDTEAFF,TGTGCCAGCAGTCAACCGGGACAGGGACAAGACACTGAAGCTTTCTTT
-,-,TRBJ2-7,TRBV7-6,CASSLSIGYEQYF,TGTGCCAGCAGCTTATCTATCGGGTACGAGCAGTACTTC
-,-,TRBJ2-5,TRBV19,CASSLYLSQETQYF,TGTGCCAGTAGCCTCTATCTTTCTCAAGAGACCCAGTACTTC
-,once,TRBJ2-5,TRBV18,CASSPGDFQETQYF,TGTGCCAGCTCACCTGGGGACTTCCAAGAGACCCAGTACTTC
TRBD2,-,TRBJ2-1,TRBV2,CASRLRERGEQFF,TGTGCCAGCAGGTTGCGGGAGAGGGGTGAGCAGTTCTTC
-,-,TRBJ2-7,TRBV5-6,CASSPTGDAYEQYF,TGTGCCAGCAGCCCGACAGGAGATGCCTACGAGCAGTACTTC
-,-,TRBJ1-4,TRBV7-9,CASSPQGGIGEKLFF,TGTGCCAGCAGCCCCCAAGGCGGGATCGGAGAAAAACTGTTTTTT
-,-,TRBJ2-3,TRBV9,CASSVGQGSVYDTQYF,TGTGCCAGCAGCGTAGGGCAGGGATCTGTCTATGATACGCAGTATTTT
TRBD2,-,TRBJ2-5,TRBV6-1,CAIKKRAGAGETQYF,TGTGCCATCAAGAAAAGAGCGGGAGCGGGAGAGACCCAGTACTTC
-,-,TRBJ2-7,TRBV21-1,CASTTRLQTYEQYF,TGTGCCAGCACAACCCGCCTGCAGACCTACGAGCAGTACTTC
-,few,TRBJ1-2,TRBV5-6,CASSLVGQFYGYTF,TGTGCCAGCAGCTTGGTTGGGCAGTTCTATGGCTACACCTTC
TRBD2,-,TRBJ2-3,TRBV6-5,CASSYLWRGSTDTQYF,TGTGCCAGCAGTTACCTCTGGCGGGGGAGCACAGATACGCAGTATTTT
-,-,TRBJ1-1,TRBV6-1,CASSEGGTEAFF,TGTGCCAGCAGTGAGGGGGGCACTGAAGCTTTCTTT
TRBD2,once,TRBJ2-3,TRBV28,CASSSPAGGSTDTQYF,TGTGCCAGCAGCTCCCCAGCGGGAGGCAGCACAGATACGCAGTATTTT
TRBD1,-,TRBJ1-1,TRBV28,CASSSSGTGGLAFF,TGTGCCAGCAGTTCCTCCGGGACAGGGGGCTTGGCTTTCTTT
TRBD1,-,TRBJ2-3,TRBV4-1,CASSQDGGQGVHTDTQYF,TGCGCCAGCAGCCAAGACGGGGGACAGGGAGTACACACAGATACGCAGTATTTT
TRBD1,-,TRBJ1-1,TRBV7-6,CASSSGTGNTEAFF,TGTGCCAGCAGCTCCGGGACAGGGAACACTGAAGCTTTCTTT
TRBD2,-,TRBJ2-1,TRBV28,CASTIAGGDNEQFF,TGTGCCAGCACTATAGCGGGAGGCGACAATGAGCAGTTCTTC
TRBD1,-,TRBJ2-2,TRBV7-6,CASSLGTGVTGELFF,TGTGCCAGCAGCTTAGGAACAGGGGTTACCGGGGAGCTGTTTTTT
-,-,TRBJ1-1,TRBV28,CASSWANTEAFF,TGTGCCAGCAGTTGGGCGAACACTGAAGCTTTCTTT
TRBD2,-,TRBJ2-3,TRBV30,CAWSSSGGPGDTQYF,TGTGCCTGGAGTTCTAGCGGGGGGCCTGGGGATACGCAGTATTTT
TRBD1,few,TRBJ2-7,TRBV25-1,CASSESLGQGSEQYF,TGTGCCAGCAGCGAAAGCCTGGGACAGGGTAGCGAGCAGTACTTC
TRBD1,few,TRBJ2-2,TRBV5-1,CASSPGQGAPTGELFF,TGCGCCAGCAGCCCAGGACAGGGGGCGCCTACCGGGGAGCTGTTTTTT
TRBD2,few,TRBJ2-5,TRBV11-2,CASSQAYGALGGETQYF,TGTGCCAGCAGCCAGGCTTACGGGGCCCTCGGGGGGGAGACCCAGTACTTC
-,few,TRBJ2-1,TRBV11-2,CASSLLSSYNEQFF,TGTGCCAGCAGTTTGCTAAGCTCCTACAATGAGCAGTTCTTC
-,-,TRBJ2-1,TRBV5-1,CASSSSLGSPNEQFF,TGCGCCAGCAGCTCATCCCTAGGGAGTCCCAATGAGCAGTTCTTC
TRBD2,once,TRBJ2-7,TRBV7-2,CASSLSGGPWEQYF,TGTGCCAGCAGCTTGTCGGGGGGGCCCTGGGAGCAGTACTTC
-,-,TRBJ2-7,TRBV4-1,CASSHGLGEQYF,TGCGCCAGCAGCCATGGACTTGGGGAGCAGTACTTC
-,-,TRBJ1-5,TRBV18,CASSPRQVYSNQPQHF,TGTGCCAGCTCACCAAGACAGGTTTATAGCAATCAGCCCCAGCATTTT
TRBD1,-,TRBJ2-7,TRBV5-1,CASSINPDRVYEQYF,TGCGCCAGCAGCATCAATCCGGACAGGGTCTACGAGCAGTACTTC
TRBD2,few,TRBJ2-3,TRBV15,CATSTGLAGETDTQYF,TGTGCCACCAGCACGGGACTAGCGGGAGAGACAGATACGCAGTATTTT
-,-,TRBJ2-3,TRBV7-2,CASSRRDPYEADTQYF,TGTGCCAGCAGCCGCCGAGACCCCTATGAGGCAGATACGCAGTATTTT
-,-,TRBJ1-1,TRBV6-1,CACGEALNTEAFF,TGTGCCTGCGGGGAGGCACTGAACACTGAAGCTTTCTTT
-,-,TRBJ2-3,TRBV19,CASSIAGGPDTQYF,TGTGCCAGTAGTATAGCCGGGGGGCCAGATACGCAGTATTTT
-,-,TRBJ1-1,TRBV5-1,CASSSAQGNTEAFF,TGCGCCAGCAGCTCCGCACAGGGAAACACTGAAGCTTTCTTT
-,-,TRBJ1-1,TRBV5-1,CASSLRVNTEAFF,TGCGCCAGCAGCTTGCGCGTGAACACTGAAGCTTTCTTT
TRBD2,-,TRBJ2-3,TRBV9,CASSVLEGVAGLADTQYF,TGTGCCAGCAGCGTACTCGAGGGGGTAGCGGGGTTGGCAGATACGCAGTATTTT
-,-,TRBJ1-2,TRBV7-2,CASSLNSLTYGYTF,TGTGCCAGCAGCTTGAACAGTTTGACCTATGGCTACACCTTC
TRBD1,few,TRBJ2-7,TRBV4-3,CASSQDALDRSYEQYF,TGCGCCAGCAGCCAGGATGCGTTGGACAGGTCCTACGAGCAGTACTTC
-,-,TRBJ1-1,TRBV11-2,CASSLTRATEAFF,TGTGCCAGCAGCTTAACCAGGGCTACTGAAGCTTTCTTT
-,-,TRBJ1-2,TRBV29-1,CSVEPQTAKRGNYGYTF,TGCAGCGTTGAACCCCAAACGGCGAAGCGAGGGAACTATGGCTACACCTTC
-,few,TRBJ1-2,TRBV7-9,CASSLAEGAGRSGYTF,TGTGCCAGCAGCTTAGCCGAAGGAGCCGGTCGTTCTGGCTACACCTTC
-,-,TRBJ2-7,TRBV2,CASSDDPSGQYF,TGTGCCAGCAGCGATGATCCGTCGGGGCAGTACTTC
TRBD1,-,TRBJ2-3,TRBV9,CASSGSGGMRTDTQYF,TGTGCCAGCAGCGGGTCAGGGGGCATGAGGACAGATACGCAGTATTTT
-,-,TRBJ2-7,TRBV5-4,CASSLPGQSYEQYF,TGTGCCAGCAGCTTACCGGGACAATCCTACGAGCAGTACTTC